The rows below give T cell receptor beta chains drawn from one sample of a study of T cells in Graves' hyperthyroidism and ophthalmopathy. TCRdb recomputed calls from the multiplex PCR reads with MiXCR, one row per CDR3 protein. The sample yields about 320,000 distinct CDR3 sequences, roughly 15% seen once. Sample: blood. Every receptor here comes from a man aged 25 to 40 with Graves' hyperthyroidism. The CDR3 runs from the conserved cysteine through the conserved F or W. D genes are given only for firm matches. Clone size appears in some rows only: once, few, many, or a class for an expanded clone.

CDR3 length,V gene,J gene,clone size,D gene,CDR3 DNA,CDR3 protein
13,TRBV7-2,TRBJ1-1,NA,TRBD1,TGTGCCAGCAGCAAACAGGGGGCGACTGAAGCTTTCTTT,CASSKQGATEAFF
16,TRBV3-1,TRBJ1-1,many,TRBD1,TGTGCCAGCAGCCCCTTTACAGGGGCACCGAACACTGAAGCTTTCTTT,CASSPFTGAPNTEAFF
14,TRBV7-9,TRBJ2-5,many,NA,NA,CASSFGSGGETQYF
15,TRBV3-1,TRBJ1-2,many,NA,TGTGCCAGCAGCCAAGATCTCCGTGCCAACTATGGCTACACCTTC,CASSQDLRANYGYTF
15,TRBV5-1,TRBJ2-7,NA,NA,TGCGCCAGCTATGACGGTGGGGCACTCTCCTACGAGCAGTACTTC,CASYDGGALSYEQYF
14,TRBV15,TRBJ2-5,NA,NA,TGTGCCACCAGCAGACAAACCAGAGGGGAGACCCAGTACTTC,CATSRQTRGETQYF
15,TRBV27,TRBJ2-7,NA,NA,TGTGCCAGCAGTTTAGCCAGGGGGGGCTCTTACGAGCAGTACTTC,CASSLARGGSYEQYF
15,TRBV30,TRBJ2-6,few,NA,TGTGCCTGGAGTAAAGGAGGGGCTGGGGCCAACGTCCTGACTTTC,CAWSKGGAGANVLTF
13,TRBV5-1,TRBJ2-3,NA,NA,TGCGCCAGCAGCGGGAACGGAGCAGATACGCAGTATTTT,CASSGNGADTQYF
15,TRBV10-3,TRBJ1-5,NA,NA,TGTGCCATCATTAGGTGGGGGGGGAGCAATCAGCCCCAGCATTTT,CAIIRWGGSNQPQHF
16,TRBV9,TRBJ2-1,NA,TRBD2,TGTGCCAGCAGCGTAAAGGGGACTAGCGGGAGGGATGAGCAGTTCTTC,CASSVKGTSGRDEQFF
15,TRBV20-1,TRBJ2-7,many,TRBD2,TGCAGTGCTAGCCCTCTTCTTGGCGGGAGCTACGAGCAGTACTTC,CSASPLLGGSYEQYF
16,TRBV3-1,TRBJ2-1,few,NA,TGTGCCAGCAGCCATGTGGGGGAGTCGCCCTACAATGAGCAGTTCTTC,CASSHVGESPYNEQFF
13,TRBV19,TRBJ1-5,NA,NA,TGTGCCACCGCCGGGACTGCGGACCAGCCCCAGCATTTT,CATAGTADQPQHF
12,TRBV20-1,TRBJ2-7,many,NA,TGCAGTGCTTGGGACGGGAACTACGAGCAGTACTTC,CSAWDGNYEQYF